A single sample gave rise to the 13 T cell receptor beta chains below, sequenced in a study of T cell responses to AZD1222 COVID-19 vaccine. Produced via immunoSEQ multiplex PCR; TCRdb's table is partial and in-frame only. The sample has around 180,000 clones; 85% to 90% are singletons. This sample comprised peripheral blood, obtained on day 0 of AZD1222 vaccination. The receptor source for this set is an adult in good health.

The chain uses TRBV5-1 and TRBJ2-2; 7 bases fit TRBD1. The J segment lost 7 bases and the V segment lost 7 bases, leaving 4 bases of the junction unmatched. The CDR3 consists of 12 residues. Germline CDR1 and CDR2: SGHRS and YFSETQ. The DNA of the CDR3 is TGCGCCAGCTCACGACAGGGCGGGGAGCTGTTTTTT. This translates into CASSRQGGELFF.

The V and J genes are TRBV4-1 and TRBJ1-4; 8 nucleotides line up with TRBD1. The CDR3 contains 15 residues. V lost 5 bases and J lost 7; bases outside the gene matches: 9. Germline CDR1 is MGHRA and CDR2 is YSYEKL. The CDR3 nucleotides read TGCGCCAGCAGCTCCTTGGGCAGGGGGCGTGAAAAACTGTTTTTT. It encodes CASSSLGRGREKLFF.

As DNA, the CDR3 is TGTGCCAGCAGCTTAGAAGTAGGAGATACGCAGTATTTT. This sequence encodes CASSLEVGDTQYF. The chain combines TRBV7-2 with TRBJ2-3; D is undetermined. The CDR3 has 13 residues. V lost 1 base and J lost 5, with 7 bases in between. The germline V gene encodes CDR1 SGHTA and CDR2 FQGNSA.

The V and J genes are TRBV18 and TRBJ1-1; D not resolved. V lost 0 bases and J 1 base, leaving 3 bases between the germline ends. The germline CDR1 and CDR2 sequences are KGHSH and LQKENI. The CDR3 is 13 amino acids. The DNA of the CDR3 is TGTGCCAGCTCACCACCGGAGAACACTGAAGCTTTCTTT. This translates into CASSPPENTEAFF.

The chain's CDR3 is CASSQEARFDGYTF. Written as DNA, the CDR3 is TGTGCCAGCAGCCAGGAGGCTAGATTTGATGGCTACACCTTC. This chain links TRBV3-1 (or the pseudogene TRBV3-2) with TRBJ1-2; no clear D. V was pared by 3 bases and J by 6 bases, with 14 bases between. CDR1 is LGHDT, CDR2 YNNKEL, per germline (reference sequence). CDR3 size: 14 residues.

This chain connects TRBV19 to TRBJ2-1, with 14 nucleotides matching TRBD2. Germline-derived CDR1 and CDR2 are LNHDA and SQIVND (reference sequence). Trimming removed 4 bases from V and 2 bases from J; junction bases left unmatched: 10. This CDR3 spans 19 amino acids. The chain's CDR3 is CASSRQTGTSGRAYNEQFF. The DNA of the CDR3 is TGTGCCAGTAGTAGACAGACCGGGACTAGCGGGAGAGCCTACAATGAGCAGTTCTTC.

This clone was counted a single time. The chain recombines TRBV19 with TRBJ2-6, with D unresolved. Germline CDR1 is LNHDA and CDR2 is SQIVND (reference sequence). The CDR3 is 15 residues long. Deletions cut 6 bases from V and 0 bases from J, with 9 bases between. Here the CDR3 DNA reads TGTGCCAGTAGAAGACCGGGCTCTGGGGCCAACGTCCTGACTTTC. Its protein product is CASRRPGSGANVLTF.

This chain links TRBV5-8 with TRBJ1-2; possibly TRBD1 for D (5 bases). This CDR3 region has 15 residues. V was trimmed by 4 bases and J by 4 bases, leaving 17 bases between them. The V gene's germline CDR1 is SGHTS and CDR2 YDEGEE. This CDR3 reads CASSRLGPGTYGYTF. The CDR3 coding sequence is TGTGCCAGCAGCCGTCTTGGTCCAGGGACCTATGGCTACACCTTC. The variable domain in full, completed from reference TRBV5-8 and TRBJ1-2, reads EAGVTQSPTHLIKTRGQQATLRCSPISGHTSVYWYQQALGLGLQFLLWYDEGEERNRGNFPPRFSGRQFPNYSSELNVNALELEDSALYLCASSRLGPGTYGYTFGSGTRLTVV.

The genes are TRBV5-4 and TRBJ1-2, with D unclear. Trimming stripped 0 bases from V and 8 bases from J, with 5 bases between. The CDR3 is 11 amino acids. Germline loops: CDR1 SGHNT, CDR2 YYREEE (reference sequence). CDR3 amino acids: CASSLETGYTF. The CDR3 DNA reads TGTGCCAGCAGCTTGGAGACAGGCTACACCTTC.

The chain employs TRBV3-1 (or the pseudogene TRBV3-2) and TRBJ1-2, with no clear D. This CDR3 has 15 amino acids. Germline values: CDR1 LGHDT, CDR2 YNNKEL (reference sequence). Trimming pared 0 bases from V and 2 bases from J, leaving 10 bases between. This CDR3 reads CASSQDGAANYGYTF. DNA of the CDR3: TGTGCCAGCAGCCAAGATGGCGCAGCGAACTATGGCTACACCTTC.

CDR3 residues: CASSFVSRRKYEQFF. The DNA of the CDR3 is TGTGCCAGCAGTTTCGTGAGCCGTAGAAAATATGAGCAGTTCTTC. V is TRBV28 and J is TRBJ2-1; D is unresolved. This CDR3 contains 15 residues. The germline CDR1 and CDR2 sequences are MDHEN and SYDVKM. V lost 3 bases and J lost 8, with 17 bases in between.

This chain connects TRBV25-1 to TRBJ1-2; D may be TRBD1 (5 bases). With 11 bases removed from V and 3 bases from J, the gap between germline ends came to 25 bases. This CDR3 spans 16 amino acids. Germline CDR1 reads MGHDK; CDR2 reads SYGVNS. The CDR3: CALDSFDRREDYGYTF. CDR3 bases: TGTGCCCTCGACTCCTTTGACAGACGGGAGGACTATGGCTACACCTTC.

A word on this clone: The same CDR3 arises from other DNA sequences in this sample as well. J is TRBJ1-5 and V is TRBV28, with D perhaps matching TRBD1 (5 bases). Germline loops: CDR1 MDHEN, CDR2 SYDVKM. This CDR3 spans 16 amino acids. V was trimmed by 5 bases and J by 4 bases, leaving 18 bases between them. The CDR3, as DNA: TGTGCCAGCAGTCCATCGGGACGGGATAGTAATCAGCCCCAGCATTTT. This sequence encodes CASSPSGRDSNQPQHF.